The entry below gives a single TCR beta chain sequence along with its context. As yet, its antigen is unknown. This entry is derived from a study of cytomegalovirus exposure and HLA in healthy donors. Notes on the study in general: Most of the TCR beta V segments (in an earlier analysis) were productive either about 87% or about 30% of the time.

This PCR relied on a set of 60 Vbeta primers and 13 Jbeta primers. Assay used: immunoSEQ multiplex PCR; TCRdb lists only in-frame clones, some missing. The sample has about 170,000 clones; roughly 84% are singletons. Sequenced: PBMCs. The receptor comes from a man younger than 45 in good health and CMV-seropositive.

CDR3: CATSRLGGKGNEQFF. CDR3 nucleotides: TGTGCCACCAGCAGGCTCGGGGGGAAAGGCAATGAGCAGTTCTTC. V gene TRBV15 combines with J gene TRBJ2-1; 7 nucleotides match TRBD2. V trimming: 3 bases; J trimming: 6 bases; junction bases outside the gene matches: 8. The CDR3 has 15 residues. Germline V gene lookup returns CDR1 LNHNV and CDR2 YYDKDF (reference sequence).